Listed below are T cell receptor beta chains from one sample, sequenced in a study of CD8 T cells in Susac syndrome. TCRdb analysed the immunoSEQ multiplex PCR reads with MiXCR anew, one entry per CDR3 protein. Among some 150,000 distinct CDR3 sequences listed, about 94% were seen once. The sample consisted of CD8+ T cells from PBMCs. These receptors were obtained from a human donor in good health. The CDR3 runs from the conserved cysteine through the conserved F or W. A D gene is named only where the DNA matches it firmly. Not every row has a clone size; where given, it reads once, few, many or a size class.

cdr3_length,d_call,j_call,clone_size,v_call,cdr3_nt,cdr3_aa
15,.,TRBJ1-1,once,TRBV19,TGTGCCAGTACTCACCTCACGCCGGAGAACACTGAAGCTTTCTTT,CASTHLTPENTEAFF
15,TRBD2,TRBJ2-7,once,TRBV9,TGTGCCAGCAGCGTATCTAGCGGGAGTGTATACGAGCAGTACTTC,CASSVSSGSVYEQYF
14,.,TRBJ2-3,.,TRBV9,TGTGCCAGCAGCGGTAGCGGTTCGACAGATACGCAGTATTTT,CASSGSGSTDTQYF
18,.,TRBJ2-1,once,TRBV20-1,TGCAGTGCTAGAGGGCTAGGCGGGACCGAAAGCTCCTACAATGAGCAGTTCTTC,CSARGLGGTESSYNEQFF
13,TRBD1,TRBJ1-1,.,TRBV19,TGTGCCAGTAGTACCGGGACAGGAAGTGAAGCTTTCTTT,CASSTGTGSEAFF
15,TRBD2,TRBJ2-7,once,TRBV29-1,TGCAGCGCTCTGGGACTAGCGGACGATTACTACGAGCAGTACTTC,CSALGLADDYYEQYF
14,TRBD1,TRBJ1-5,.,TRBV30,TGTGCCTGGACACCGGGACAGGGAACTCAGCCCCAGCATTTT,CAWTPGQGTQPQHF
16,.,TRBJ2-6,.,TRBV25-1,TGTGCCAGCAGTGAATATAAGGGTCCTGGGGCCAACGTCCTGACTTTC,CASSEYKGPGANVLTF
16,.,TRBJ2-1,.,TRBV4-3,TGCGCCAGCAGCCAGCGGGCGGGGAATATCATAAATGAGCAGTTCTTC,CASSQRAGNIINEQFF
12,.,TRBJ1-2,once,TRBV7-9,TGTGCCAGCAGCCACGGAAGCTATGGCTACACCTTC,CASSHGSYGYTF
13,.,TRBJ2-7,.,TRBV28,TGTGCCAGCAGTTTAGGGGACCTCTACGAGCAGTACTTC,CASSLGDLYEQYF
12,TRBD2,TRBJ2-4,.,TRBV29-1,TGCAGGGGGCGCGGGGGCAAAAACATTCAGTACTTC,CRGRGGKNIQYF
12,.,TRBJ2-1,.,TRBV7-9,TGTGCCAGCAGCTCCCGCTACAATGAGCAGTTCTTC,CASSSRYNEQFF
14,.,TRBJ2-7,.,TRBV27,TGTGCCAGCAGTTTCGTTCCTAGTGCCTACGAGCAGTACTTC,CASSFVPSAYEQYF
17,TRBD2,TRBJ2-2,once,TRBV7-9,TGTGCCAGCAGCTCCTCCCCGGGACGGGAGGGCCAGAGGGAGCTGTTTTTT,CASSSSPGREGQRELFF
15,.,TRBJ2-2,once,TRBV7-9,TGTGCCAGCAGCTTATTGGGAGTTGGCACCGGGGAGCTGTTTTTT,CASSLLGVGTGELFF